This T cell receptor beta chain was retrieved from a study of tumor and adjacent non-tumor tissue in lung cancer. Whole-study results and caveats: In normal lung, the top 100 clones were significantly more dominant than in tumor.

Concerning this clonotype: The antigen remains undetermined. The junction shows a germline mismatch at one end, possibly a read error.

No cell sorting was done before RNA was extracted from the tissue. Distant lung tissue was collected more than 3 cm away from the tumor edge. Newly diagnosed lung cancer patients had thoracic surgery in China, August–late 2014, without prior chemotherapy. Three rounds of nested PCR, following a modified ARM-PCR protocol, produced the TCRbeta library. From the multiplex PCR reads, TCRdb called clonotypes with MiXCR, one entry per CDR3 protein. The sample has roughly 48,000 distinct CDR3 sequences, more than 55% seen once. Germline assignment: CDR1 MNHEY and CDR2 SVGAGI. The CDR3 runs to 15 residues. Material: distant non-tumor lung tissue. The TCR sequence derives from a woman in her 70s with non-small cell lung cancer. V usage is TRBV6-5 and J usage is TRBJ2-3; D is ambiguous. The CDR3: CVSSYSFMNTDKQYF. In DNA, the CDR3 is TGTGTCAGCAGTTACTCGTTTATGAACACAGATAAGCAGTATTTC.